This TCR beta chain was recorded in a study of blood T cell repertoires in COVID-19. Overall study context: T cells, B-cell-depleted T cells, or PBMCs provided the cDNA or gDNA that served as material.

In the original workflow: Reference gene primer amplification gave nucleated cell count estimates. Data came from immunoSEQ multiplex PCR; TCRdb stores just in-frame clones and leaves some out. From that table come the V and J calls and clone size; the DNA was used to work out D and trimming. The sample has around 300,000 clones, around nine tenths seen once. CDR1 and CDR2 (germline): SGHTA, FQGNSA. V lost 1 base and J lost 1, with 7 bases in between. CDR3 length: 15 amino acids. The specimen was peripheral blood. This sequence was found in a woman between 45 and 60 years old with active or convalescent COVID-19. The V call is TRBV7-2, the J call TRBJ2-2; the D gene is possibly TRBD2 (5 bases). CDR3 nucleotide sequence: TGTGCCAGCAGCTTAGACGCGGGGAACACCGGGGAGCTGTTTTTT. Its translation: CASSLDAGNTGELFF.